The rows below give T cell receptor beta chains drawn from one sample of a study of blood T cell repertoires in COVID-19. TCRdb's table, derived via immunoSEQ multiplex PCR, lists solely in-frame clones and lacks some. The table shows a few hundred thousand clones, with roughly 90% occurring only once. Source material: PBMCs or T cells enriched from blood (not recorded which). These receptors were obtained from a woman between 35 and 50 years old who had recovered from COVID-19. Both conserved end residues are part of each CDR3. A D gene is named only where the DNA matches it firmly. Some rows have no size entry. The others give once, few or many, or a class for an expanded clone.

CDR3 length: 15; D gene: TRBD1; clone size: once; J gene: TRBJ1-6; V gene: TRBV7-9; CDR3 DNA: TGTGCCAGCAGCTTGGGGACAGGGACTAATTCACCCCTCCACTTT; CDR3 protein: CASSLGTGTNSPLHF
CDR3 length: 14; D gene: .; clone size: .; J gene: TRBJ1-1; V gene: TRBV6-5; CDR3 DNA: TGTGCCAGCAGTTACCTGGACAGGAACACTGAAGCTTTCTTT; CDR3 protein: CASSYLDRNTEAFF
CDR3 length: 16; D gene: TRBD1; clone size: .; J gene: TRBJ1-4; V gene: TRBV9; CDR3 DNA: TGTGCCAGCAGCGTGGGACCCGGGACAGGGAATGAAAAACTGTTTTTT; CDR3 protein: CASSVGPGTGNEKLFF
CDR3 length: 12; D gene: .; clone size: .; J gene: TRBJ2-7; V gene: TRBV30; CDR3 DNA: TGTGCCTGGAGGGGAGGAACCTACGAGCAGTACTTC; CDR3 protein: CAWRGGTYEQYF
CDR3 length: 15; D gene: .; clone size: .; J gene: TRBJ2-1; V gene: TRBV5-1; CDR3 DNA: TGCGCCAGCAGCCTACGAACGACAAGTCAAGGTGAGCAGTTCTTC; CDR3 protein: CASSLRTTSQGEQFF
CDR3 length: 14; D gene: .; clone size: once; J gene: TRBJ2-7; V gene: TRBV7-2; CDR3 DNA: TGTGCCAGCAGCCTAGATCTCGGGGCCTACGAGCAGTACTTC; CDR3 protein: CASSLDLGAYEQYF
CDR3 length: 15; D gene: .; clone size: once; J gene: TRBJ2-1; V gene: TRBV6-2/TRBV6-3; CDR3 DNA: TGTGCCAGCAGTTACGGCGGCGGTAAACACAATGAGCAGTTCTTC; CDR3 protein: CASSYGGGKHNEQFF
CDR3 length: 14; D gene: TRBD1; clone size: .; J gene: TRBJ1-1; V gene: TRBV18; CDR3 DNA: TGTGCCAGCTCACCGGACAGGCAGAACACTGAAGCTTTCTTT; CDR3 protein: CASSPDRQNTEAFF
CDR3 length: 14; D gene: TRBD2; clone size: few; J gene: TRBJ2-3; V gene: TRBV6-5; CDR3 DNA: TGTGCCAGCGGGGCTAGCGGGAGCACAGATACGCAGTATTTT; CDR3 protein: CASGASGSTDTQYF
CDR3 length: 14; D gene: TRBD2; clone size: .; J gene: TRBJ2-5; V gene: TRBV9; CDR3 DNA: TGTGCCAGCAGCCCGCAAGGGAGGGGAGAGACCCAGTACTTC; CDR3 protein: CASSPQGRGETQYF
CDR3 length: 12; D gene: .; clone size: few; J gene: TRBJ1-2; V gene: TRBV7-9; CDR3 DNA: TGTGCCGGGGGACTTGATAGCTATGGCTACACCTTC; CDR3 protein: CAGGLDSYGYTF
CDR3 length: 15; D gene: TRBD2; clone size: .; J gene: TRBJ2-3; V gene: TRBV18; CDR3 DNA: TGTGCCAGCTCACCAGCCCTAGCGGGAGCAGATACGCAGTATTTT; CDR3 protein: CASSPALAGADTQYF
CDR3 length: 15; D gene: TRBD1; clone size: .; J gene: TRBJ1-2; V gene: TRBV18; CDR3 DNA: TGTGCCAGCTCACCAACTACAGGGGAGTCCTATGGCTACACCTTC; CDR3 protein: CASSPTTGESYGYTF
CDR3 length: 17; D gene: .; clone size: .; J gene: TRBJ1-6; V gene: TRBV21-1; CDR3 DNA: TGTGCCAGCACCAAAGTCCTCAGGGGACCGAAGGATTCACCCCTCCACTTT; CDR3 protein: CASTKVLRGPKDSPLHF
CDR3 length: 13; D gene: TRBD2; clone size: .; J gene: TRBJ2-7; V gene: TRBV5-4; CDR3 DNA: TGTGCCAGCAGCTTAGCGGGATCCTACGAGCAGTACTTC; CDR3 protein: CASSLAGSYEQYF
CDR3 length: 18; D gene: TRBD1; clone size: once; J gene: TRBJ1-5; V gene: TRBV6-4; CDR3 DNA: TGTGCCAGCAGGAGGGGTCTCGTGGGGTGGGACAGTCGGCAGCCCCAGCATTTT; CDR3 protein: CASRRGLVGWDSRQPQHF
CDR3 length: 11; D gene: .; clone size: once; J gene: TRBJ1-1; V gene: TRBV19; CDR3 DNA: TGTGCCATAGACAGAAACACTGAAGCTTTCTTT; CDR3 protein: CAIDRNTEAFF
CDR3 length: 16; D gene: TRBD1; clone size: .; J gene: TRBJ2-4; V gene: TRBV4-3; CDR3 DNA: TGCGCCAGCAGCCAAGCTTGGGACAGGGGCGCGTACATTCAGTACTTC; CDR3 protein: CASSQAWDRGAYIQYF
CDR3 length: 15; D gene: TRBD2; clone size: .; J gene: TRBJ2-7; V gene: TRBV7-2; CDR3 DNA: TGTGCCAGCAGCTTAGATAGGCTAGCGGGGCCGGAGCAGTACTTC; CDR3 protein: CASSLDRLAGPEQYF
CDR3 length: 19; D gene: TRBD2; clone size: .; J gene: TRBJ2-7; V gene: TRBV11-2; CDR3 DNA: TGTGCCAGCAGCTTAGTGAGGAGGGAACTGGCGGGAGTAAGGGACGAGCAGTACTTC; CDR3 protein: CASSLVRRELAGVRDEQYF
CDR3 length: 15; D gene: .; clone size: few; J gene: TRBJ1-2; V gene: TRBV5-4; CDR3 DNA: TGTGCCAGCAGCTTGGAAGGAGCCGCTGTGTATGGCTACACCTTC; CDR3 protein: CASSLEGAAVYGYTF
CDR3 length: 13; D gene: .; clone size: few; J gene: TRBJ1-1; V gene: TRBV6-4; CDR3 DNA: TGTGCCAGCAGTGTCACAACGAACACTGAAGCTTTCTTT; CDR3 protein: CASSVTTNTEAFF
CDR3 length: 13; D gene: .; clone size: .; J gene: TRBJ2-5; V gene: TRBV5-5; CDR3 DNA: TGTGCCAGCAGCTTTAGTCCGCAAGAGACCCAGTACTTC; CDR3 protein: CASSFSPQETQYF
CDR3 length: 14; D gene: .; clone size: .; J gene: TRBJ1-1; V gene: TRBV29-1; CDR3 DNA: TGCAGCGTCTCTCCTGGCGCGGTGAACACTGAAGCTTTCTTT; CDR3 protein: CSVSPGAVNTEAFF
CDR3 length: 15; D gene: .; clone size: .; J gene: TRBJ2-5; V gene: TRBV3-1/TRBV3-2; CDR3 DNA: TGTGCCAGCTCGGATAAATGGGGGCGGGTGGAGACCCAGTACTTC; CDR3 protein: CASSDKWGRVETQYF
CDR3 length: 15; D gene: TRBD1; clone size: .; J gene: TRBJ1-1; V gene: TRBV6-5; CDR3 DNA: TGTGCCAGCAGGAACCCAGGGGGGTTCCTAACTGAAGCTTTCTTT; CDR3 protein: CASRNPGGFLTEAFF
CDR3 length: 13; D gene: .; clone size: .; J gene: TRBJ1-2; V gene: TRBV19; CDR3 DNA: TGTGCCAGTAGTATAGATACCAGGGCGGGCTACACCTTC; CDR3 protein: CASSIDTRAGYTF